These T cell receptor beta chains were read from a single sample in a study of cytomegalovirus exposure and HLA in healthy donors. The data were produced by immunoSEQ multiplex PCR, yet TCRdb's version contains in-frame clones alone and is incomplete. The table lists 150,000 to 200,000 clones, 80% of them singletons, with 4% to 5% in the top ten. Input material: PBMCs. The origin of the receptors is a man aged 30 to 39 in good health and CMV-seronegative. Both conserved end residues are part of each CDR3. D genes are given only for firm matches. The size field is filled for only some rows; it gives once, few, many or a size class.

cdr3_nt: TGCAGCGTTGAACGGGGGGATGGCACAGATACGCAGTATTTT; cdr3_aa: CSVERGDGTDTQYF; d_call: TRBD2; v_call: TRBV29-1; clone_size: .; j_call: TRBJ2-3
cdr3_nt: TGTGCCAGCGTGGACACACATAGCAATCAGCCCCAGCATTTT; cdr3_aa: CASVDTHSNQPQHF; d_call: .; v_call: TRBV2; clone_size: few; j_call: TRBJ1-5
cdr3_nt: TGTGCCAGCAGCTTGGGAGCCGGGACAGGGATCTATGGCTACACCTTC; cdr3_aa: CASSLGAGTGIYGYTF; d_call: TRBD1; v_call: TRBV7-9; clone_size: .; j_call: TRBJ1-2
cdr3_nt: TGTGCCAGCAGCTTGGGGCAATATAGCAATCAGCCCCAGCATTTT; cdr3_aa: CASSLGQYSNQPQHF; d_call: .; v_call: TRBV5-6; clone_size: .; j_call: TRBJ1-5
cdr3_nt: TGTGCCATCAGTGTTGGACAGGGAGAGACCCAGTACTTC; cdr3_aa: CAISVGQGETQYF; d_call: TRBD1; v_call: TRBV10-3; clone_size: few; j_call: TRBJ2-5
cdr3_nt: TGTGCCATCAGTTTTCGTACAGATACGCAGTATTTT; cdr3_aa: CAISFRTDTQYF; d_call: .; v_call: TRBV10-3; clone_size: few; j_call: TRBJ2-3
cdr3_nt: TGCAACTCCGGGGATAGCGGGATCTACAATGAGCAGTTCTTC; cdr3_aa: CNSGDSGIYNEQFF; d_call: TRBD2; v_call: TRBV29-1; clone_size: .; j_call: TRBJ2-1
cdr3_nt: TGTGCCAGCGGGAGCTATCCAAACTCCTACAATGAGCAGTTCTTC; cdr3_aa: CASGSYPNSYNEQFF; d_call: .; v_call: TRBV28; clone_size: .; j_call: TRBJ2-1
cdr3_nt: TGTGCCAGCAGTTTGGAGCTTCGCACAGATACGCAGTATTTT; cdr3_aa: CASSLELRTDTQYF; d_call: .; v_call: TRBV28; clone_size: .; j_call: TRBJ2-3
cdr3_nt: TGTGCCAGCACTCGTTGGGGACTAACCGACGAGCAGTACTTC; cdr3_aa: CASTRWGLTDEQYF; d_call: TRBD2; v_call: TRBV11-2; clone_size: once; j_call: TRBJ2-7
cdr3_nt: TGTGCCAGCTCACCACTGAAGGGGAAGGAGACCCAGTACTTC; cdr3_aa: CASSPLKGKETQYF; d_call: .; v_call: TRBV18; clone_size: .; j_call: TRBJ2-5
cdr3_nt: TGTGCCAGCAGCACAGACAGGGAGGCCGAAGCTTTCTTT; cdr3_aa: CASSTDREAEAFF; d_call: TRBD1; v_call: TRBV11-3; clone_size: few; j_call: TRBJ1-1
cdr3_nt: TGTGCCAGCAGTTTTCTCGGGTTGGACAGGGTAGCGGACTACACCTTC; cdr3_aa: CASSFLGLDRVADYTF; d_call: TRBD1; v_call: TRBV28; clone_size: .; j_call: TRBJ1-2
cdr3_nt: TGTGCCAGCAGCTATGGGACAGGGGGGTTCAATCAGCCCCAGCATTTT; cdr3_aa: CASSYGTGGFNQPQHF; d_call: TRBD1; v_call: TRBV7-9; clone_size: few; j_call: TRBJ1-5
cdr3_nt: TGTGCCAGCTCACCACCGGAGGGTACAGATACGCAGTATTTT; cdr3_aa: CASSPPEGTDTQYF; d_call: .; v_call: TRBV18; clone_size: .; j_call: TRBJ2-3
cdr3_nt: TGTGCCAGCAGACACGGGGGGATCATGGGTTACGAGCAGTACTTC; cdr3_aa: CASRHGGIMGYEQYF; d_call: TRBD2; v_call: TRBV5-6; clone_size: .; j_call: TRBJ2-7
cdr3_nt: TGTGCCAGCAGCCCCAAGAGGGTGGGTGATGGCTACACCTTC; cdr3_aa: CASSPKRVGDGYTF; d_call: .; v_call: TRBV7-8; clone_size: few; j_call: TRBJ1-2
cdr3_nt: TGTGCCAGCAGCGTTACCTATAACTATGGCTACACCTTC; cdr3_aa: CASSVTYNYGYTF; d_call: .; v_call: TRBV9; clone_size: .; j_call: TRBJ1-2
cdr3_nt: TGTGCCAGTAGTATAGAGAGTCTGAACACTGAAGCTTTCTTT; cdr3_aa: CASSIESLNTEAFF; d_call: .; v_call: TRBV19; clone_size: .; j_call: TRBJ1-1
cdr3_nt: TGTGCCAGCAGCTCTTCGGACAGGTCCCCCGTAGGGAACACTGAAGCTTTCTTT; cdr3_aa: CASSSSDRSPVGNTEAFF; d_call: TRBD1; v_call: TRBV5-4; clone_size: .; j_call: TRBJ1-1
cdr3_nt: TGTGCCAGCAGTGAGTCGAGCGGGGGACAAGAGACCCAGTACTTC; cdr3_aa: CASSESSGGQETQYF; d_call: TRBD2; v_call: TRBV6-4; clone_size: .; j_call: TRBJ2-5
cdr3_nt: TGTGCCAGCAGCTTAGAAGGGGCAGGGCAGCTCTCTGGAAACACCATATATTTT; cdr3_aa: CASSLEGAGQLSGNTIYF; d_call: .; v_call: TRBV7-9; clone_size: once; j_call: TRBJ1-3
cdr3_nt: TGCGCCAGCAATCCTCCTAGCGGGAGGGCCTATGAGCAGTTCTTC; cdr3_aa: CASNPPSGRAYEQFF; d_call: TRBD2; v_call: TRBV5-1; clone_size: .; j_call: TRBJ2-1
cdr3_nt: TGTGCCAGCAGCTTGCAGGGGAGGGGGTACGAGCAGTACTTC; cdr3_aa: CASSLQGRGYEQYF; d_call: .; v_call: TRBV5-4; clone_size: few; j_call: TRBJ2-7
cdr3_nt: TGTGCCAGCAGCGGAGGAGAGGATAGCACAGATACGCAGTATTTT; cdr3_aa: CASSGGEDSTDTQYF; d_call: .; v_call: TRBV9; clone_size: once; j_call: TRBJ2-3
cdr3_nt: TGTGCCAGCAGCTCCTCCCATACGCAGTATTTT; cdr3_aa: CASSSSHTQYF; d_call: .; v_call: TRBV5-4; clone_size: few; j_call: TRBJ2-3
cdr3_nt: TGTGCCAGTAGTGGGATAGCGGGGGCCTCCTACGAGCAGTACTTC; cdr3_aa: CASSGIAGASYEQYF; d_call: TRBD2; v_call: TRBV19; clone_size: .; j_call: TRBJ2-7
cdr3_nt: TGTGCCAGCATGGGACAGGGTCTCTACGAGCAGTACTTC; cdr3_aa: CASMGQGLYEQYF; d_call: TRBD1; v_call: TRBV2; clone_size: .; j_call: TRBJ2-7
cdr3_nt: TGTGCCAGCAGCTCGTGGGACAGGAGCTCCTACGAGCAGTACTTC; cdr3_aa: CASSSWDRSSYEQYF; d_call: TRBD1; v_call: TRBV7-8; clone_size: once; j_call: TRBJ2-7
cdr3_nt: TGCCGTAAGGGGGTTACTGAAGCTTTCTTT; cdr3_aa: CRKGVTEAFF; d_call: .; v_call: TRBV7-3; clone_size: .; j_call: TRBJ1-1
cdr3_nt: TGTGCCAGCAGCTCACAGGGGGAGGGTGGCTACACCTTC; cdr3_aa: CASSSQGEGGYTF; d_call: TRBD1; v_call: TRBV7-8; clone_size: once; j_call: TRBJ1-2
cdr3_nt: TGTGCCAGCAGTCCTGGACAGGGGAAAGAATCAGCTTTCTTT; cdr3_aa: CASSPGQGKESAFF; d_call: TRBD1; v_call: TRBV9; clone_size: .; j_call: TRBJ1-1
cdr3_nt: TGTGCCAGCAGTTGGGACTCTAGGGTTGATACGCAGTATTTT; cdr3_aa: CASSWDSRVDTQYF; d_call: .; v_call: TRBV27; clone_size: .; j_call: TRBJ2-3
cdr3_nt: TGTGCCAGACAGAATGAGCAGTTCTTC; cdr3_aa: CARQNEQFF; d_call: .; v_call: TRBV21-1; clone_size: .; j_call: TRBJ2-1
cdr3_nt: TGTGCCAGCAGCCCGGACAGGACCAATCAGCCCCAGCATTTT; cdr3_aa: CASSPDRTNQPQHF; d_call: TRBD1; v_call: TRBV11-1; clone_size: .; j_call: TRBJ1-5
cdr3_nt: TGTGCCAGCAGCGGACTAGCGGGAGCAGTGGAGCAGTTCTTC; cdr3_aa: CASSGLAGAVEQFF; d_call: TRBD2; v_call: TRBV27; clone_size: .; j_call: TRBJ2-1
cdr3_nt: TGTGCCAGCAGTTCAGGGGCCCACTCCTACGAGCAGTACTTC; cdr3_aa: CASSSGAHSYEQYF; d_call: .; v_call: TRBV28; clone_size: .; j_call: TRBJ2-7
cdr3_nt: TGTGCCAGTCGACAGCTTTTTATGAACACTGAAGCTTTCTTT; cdr3_aa: CASRQLFMNTEAFF; d_call: .; v_call: TRBV19; clone_size: .; j_call: TRBJ1-1
cdr3_nt: TGTGCCAGCAGCGTCCGGGACTTAGCCTACGAGCAGTACTTC; cdr3_aa: CASSVRDLAYEQYF; d_call: .; v_call: TRBV6-5; clone_size: .; j_call: TRBJ2-7
cdr3_nt: TGTGCCAGCTCACAGGGACTCGGAAACACCATATATTTT; cdr3_aa: CASSQGLGNTIYF; d_call: .; v_call: TRBV18; clone_size: .; j_call: TRBJ1-3
cdr3_nt: TGTGCCAGCAGCCCTGCGTTGGGAGGGGAGGACACTGAAGCTTTCTTT; cdr3_aa: CASSPALGGEDTEAFF; d_call: .; v_call: TRBV7-9; clone_size: .; j_call: TRBJ1-1
cdr3_nt: TGTGCCAGCAGTTTGACAGGCCAAGCTAACTATGGCTACACCTTC; cdr3_aa: CASSLTGQANYGYTF; d_call: .; v_call: TRBV6-5; clone_size: .; j_call: TRBJ1-2
cdr3_nt: TGTGCCAGTAGTATTCCCGGTGGCACAGATACGCAGTATTTT; cdr3_aa: CASSIPGGTDTQYF; d_call: .; v_call: TRBV19; clone_size: .; j_call: TRBJ2-3
cdr3_nt: TGTGCCAGTAGCCCAAGGACAGGGGGCGCGAGCGGGGAGCTGTTTTTT; cdr3_aa: CASSPRTGGASGELFF; d_call: TRBD1; v_call: TRBV19; clone_size: .; j_call: TRBJ2-2
cdr3_nt: TGTGCCAGCAGTGCGCCTTCGGACAGGGGAAACTATGGCTACACCTTC; cdr3_aa: CASSAPSDRGNYGYTF; d_call: TRBD1; v_call: TRBV28; clone_size: .; j_call: TRBJ1-2
cdr3_nt: TGTGCCAGCAGCTTACCGGGGGGTGGGGAGCAGTACTTC; cdr3_aa: CASSLPGGGEQYF; d_call: TRBD2; v_call: TRBV27; clone_size: .; j_call: TRBJ2-7
cdr3_nt: TGCGCCAGCAGCTTCAGGGTAGGGGCCTACGAGCAGTACTTC; cdr3_aa: CASSFRVGAYEQYF; d_call: .; v_call: TRBV5-1; clone_size: few; j_call: TRBJ2-7
cdr3_nt: TGTGCCAGCGCCCCCTATAGCAATCAGCCCCAGCATTTT; cdr3_aa: CASAPYSNQPQHF; d_call: .; v_call: TRBV19; clone_size: .; j_call: TRBJ1-5
cdr3_nt: TGTGCCAGCAGTCACGGGACTAGCGGAGGACTGGAGCAGTACTTC; cdr3_aa: CASSHGTSGGLEQYF; d_call: TRBD2; v_call: TRBV27; clone_size: .; j_call: TRBJ2-7
cdr3_nt: TGTGCCAGCAGCGGACAGGGGGTAACTGGAAACACCATATATTTT; cdr3_aa: CASSGQGVTGNTIYF; d_call: TRBD1; v_call: TRBV5-4; clone_size: .; j_call: TRBJ1-3
cdr3_nt: TGTGCCAGCAGCCCCCGGGACTGGGTCACAGATACGCAGTATTTT; cdr3_aa: CASSPRDWVTDTQYF; d_call: .; v_call: TRBV5-6; clone_size: .; j_call: TRBJ2-3
cdr3_nt: TGTGCCAGCAGTCCCTTGGGAGATTTCCTAGCCTACGAGCAGTACTTC; cdr3_aa: CASSPLGDFLAYEQYF; d_call: .; v_call: TRBV27; clone_size: few; j_call: TRBJ2-7
cdr3_nt: TGCGCCAGCTTAGCGGGAGAGGGCTCTGGGGCCAACGTCCTGACTTTC; cdr3_aa: CASLAGEGSGANVLTF; d_call: TRBD2; v_call: TRBV4-3; clone_size: .; j_call: TRBJ2-6
cdr3_nt: TGTGCCAGCTCACCGGCAGGGCGGTATGAAAAACTGTTTTTT; cdr3_aa: CASSPAGRYEKLFF; d_call: .; v_call: TRBV18; clone_size: .; j_call: TRBJ1-4
cdr3_nt: TGTGCCAGCAGACAGCCGGGACAGCCGGTCTCCTACGAGCAGTACTTC; cdr3_aa: CASRQPGQPVSYEQYF; d_call: TRBD1; v_call: TRBV28; clone_size: .; j_call: TRBJ2-7
cdr3_nt: TGTGCCATCAGTGACCTTTCCAGGGGCGCAGATACGCAGTATTTT; cdr3_aa: CAISDLSRGADTQYF; d_call: .; v_call: TRBV10-3; clone_size: .; j_call: TRBJ2-3
cdr3_nt: TGTGCCAGCAGCCCCTGGGGCGAGCGTGAAGCTTTCTTT; cdr3_aa: CASSPWGEREAFF; d_call: .; v_call: TRBV14; clone_size: .; j_call: TRBJ1-1
cdr3_nt: TGTGCCAGCAGCTTGGGGATACAGGGGGCCGGGAATGAGCAGTTCTTC; cdr3_aa: CASSLGIQGAGNEQFF; d_call: TRBD1; v_call: TRBV5-6; clone_size: .; j_call: TRBJ2-1
cdr3_nt: TGTGCCAGCAGCCACCAGCCGGGAGGGGTAGATGGCTACACCTTC; cdr3_aa: CASSHQPGGVDGYTF; d_call: .; v_call: TRBV5-6; clone_size: .; j_call: TRBJ1-2
cdr3_nt: TGTGCCAGCAGCTTAGAATCGGGGTGGGGAGCTAACTATGGCTACACCTTC; cdr3_aa: CASSLESGWGANYGYTF; d_call: .; v_call: TRBV7-2; clone_size: .; j_call: TRBJ1-2